This TCR beta chain was identified in a study of resident and recirculating memory T cells in vitiligo. The table came from immunoSEQ multiplex PCR; TCRdb's copy has only in-frame clones and leaves some out. This table has some 70,000 clones, 80% to 95% appearing once. CDR1 and CDR2 from the germline V gene are KGHSH and LQKENI. V lost 3 bases to trimming and J lost 5 bases, with 10 bases between them. There are 14 residues in the CDR3. The TCR originated in a male donor with vitiligo. The V gene is TRBV18, the J gene TRBJ2-2, with D hard to call. Sequenced material: blood. The CDR3 region has the DNA TGTGCCAGCTCACCCCTCTCCGGGACCGGGGAGCTGTTTTTT. Its protein product is CASSPLSGTGELFF.